The 29 T cell receptor beta chains reported below all come from one sample, sequenced in a study of molecular identifiers for immune sequencing clone quantification. One entry per CDR3 protein results from TCRdb running MiXCR on the PCR reads. The sample has roughly 630,000 distinct CDR3 sequences, roughly 23% seen once. The sample taken for sequencing was naive CD8+ T cells from blood, with Jurkat cell RNA spiked in. Described subset: FACS-sorted CD8+CD4-CCR7+CD45RA+ naive T cells. The source is a human donor in good health. Some libraries in this study had Jurkat cell RNA spiked in.

The chain employs TRBV7-9 and TRBJ2-1; TRBD1 might be the D (5 bases). The ends were cut back, 7 bases at V and 11 bases at J, with 27 bases in the middle. Germline V gives CDR1 SEHNR, CDR2 FQNEAQ (reference sequence). This CDR3 is built from 16 residues. CDR3 DNA sequence: TGTGCCAGCAACACTTTCAGGGAAGTGGTGAACGATAAGCAGTTCTTC. Protein: CASNTFREVVNDKQFF.

The chain carries TRBV5-1 and TRBJ2-3, with 8 bases that match TRBD2. CDR3 length equals 16 residues. Trimming took 4 bases from V and 6 from J; bases not matched to a gene: 13. The germline CDR1 and CDR2 sequences are SGHRS and YFSETQ. CDR3: CASSPGDGGRWDTQYF. CDR3 coding DNA: TGCGCCAGCAGCCCTGGAGACGGCGGGAGGTGGGATACGCAGTATTTT.

In this sample, this clonotype turned up many times. This chain joins TRBV27 and TRBJ2-3, with 7 bases lining up with TRBD1. The junction had 2 bases not matched to a gene; V was cut back by 1 base and J by 4 bases. Germline V gene sequence: CDR1 MNHEY, CDR2 SMNVEV (reference sequence). This CDR3 comprises 14 residues. CDR3 DNA: TGTGCCAGCAGTTTATTAGGGGGCGCAGATACGCAGTATTTT. This codes for CASSLLGGADTQYF.

The chain carries TRBV7-9 and TRBJ2-3; 10 positions agree with TRBD2. Germline lookup yields CDR1 SEHNR and CDR2 FQNEAQ (reference sequence). J lost 6 bases, V lost 1 base, and 13 bases had no gene match. This CDR3 is 18 amino acids long. The chain's CDR3 is CASSLGGRAGGPLDTQYF. CDR3 sequence (DNA): TGTGCCAGCAGCTTAGGAGGGCGAGCGGGAGGGCCGTTGGATACGCAGTATTTT.

This clonotype has just a few counts. DNA for the CDR3: TGCGCCAGCAGCGACACCGGGACTAGCGGGGGGTCGAACACCGGGGAGCTGTTTTTT. Translation: CASSDTGTSGGSNTGELFF. The chain joins TRBV4-1 to TRBJ2-2, with 15 nucleotides matching TRBD2. Per the germline V gene, CDR1 is MGHRA and CDR2 is YSYEKL. Germline trimming cut 5 bases from V and 0 bases from J; bases unmatched to any gene: 7. The CDR3 loop spans 19 amino acids.

There are many counts of this clonotype. V and J are TRBV6-2 or TRBV6-3 and TRBJ1-5, with unresolved D. V lost 7 bases and J lost 5, with 12 bases in between. The CDR3 covers 13 residues. Germline-derived CDR1 and CDR2 are MNHEY and SVGEGT. CDR3 nucleotide sequence: TGTGCCAGCACTTTGGCCGAGCATCAGCCCCAGCATTTT. Amino acids: CASTLAEHQPQHF.

In its sample, this clonotype was seen many times. The J gene is TRBJ1-1, the V gene TRBV6-5, with D perhaps matching TRBD1 (5 bases). The ends were cut back, 0 bases at V and 7 bases at J, with 6 bases in the middle. This CDR3 is 12 amino acids long. Germline-derived CDR1 and CDR2 are MNHEY and SVGAGI. The CDR3 bases are TGTGCCAGCAGTTACTCGAGGGGTGAAGCTTTCTTT. Amino acids: CASSYSRGEAFF.

In this sample, this clonotype turned up many times. The chain carries TRBV3-1 and TRBJ2-2; D is unclear. In germline, CDR1 is LGHDT, CDR2 YNNKEL (reference sequence). The CDR3 runs to 15 residues. V was clipped by 6 bases and J by 4 bases, with 15 bases between them. This CDR3 reads CASSHTRGGTGELFF. As DNA, the CDR3 is TGTGCCAGCAGTCACACGCGCGGCGGCACCGGGGAGCTGTTTTTT.

The sample holds a few counts of this clonotype. J is TRBJ2-1 and V is TRBV12-3 or TRBV12-4; TRBD1 aligns across 11 bases. The CDR3 is 15 amino acids. V trimming: 5 bases; J trimming: 8 bases; junction bases outside the gene matches: 8. The CDR3 DNA follows: TGTGCCAGCAGTCCATGGACAGGGGGCAACGATGAGCAGTTCTTC. Its protein product is CASSPWTGGNDEQFF.

This chain connects TRBV27 to TRBJ2-5, with D hard to call. V lost 5 bases and J lost 5, with 12 bases in between. The length of the CDR3 is 13 residues. The germline gives CDR1 MNHEY, CDR2 SMNVEV (reference sequence). DNA of the CDR3: TGTGCCAGCAGTCCCTCCCCAAGCGAGACCCAGTACTTC. Protein product: CASSPSPSETQYF.

As regards this clonotype: A much larger clone is a single base away; this may be a read error. V is TRBV6-2 or TRBV6-3 and J is TRBJ2-7; D perhaps matches TRBD2 (7 bases). Germline values: CDR1 MNHEY, CDR2 SVGEGT. The CDR3 runs to 10 residues. The V gene lost 11 bases and the J gene lost 5 bases, with 10 bases spanning the gap. The CDR3 coding sequence is TGTGCCGCCGGGGGGCACGAGCAGTACTTC. As protein: CAAGGHEQYF.

This clonotype was seen repeatedly, ten times or more. V is TRBV7-2 and J is TRBJ2-7; 9 nucleotides match TRBD2. The trim removed 5 bases at V and 0 bases at J, leaving 8 bases unmatched. Germline loops: CDR1 SGHTA, CDR2 FQGNSA. This CDR3 region has 16 residues. This CDR3 is CASSPGAGGPSYEQYF. The DNA of the CDR3 is TGTGCCAGCAGCCCCGGTGCGGGAGGGCCCTCCTACGAGCAGTACTTC.

This clonotype was counted many times. The CDR3 spells CASSHGLESYF. The DNA for the CDR3 is TGCGCCAGCAGCCATGGGTTAGAGTCGTACTTC. The chain couples TRBV4-1 to TRBJ2-7; D is ambiguous. CDR1 and CDR2 from the germline V gene are MGHRA and YSYEKL. The V end was cut by 3 bases, the J end by 12 bases, with 12 bases between. The CDR3 is 11 residues long.

In this sample, this clonotype turned up many times. The chain combines TRBV7-2 with TRBJ2-1; D may be TRBD1 (6 bases). The CDR3 covers 15 residues. V lost 4 bases to trimming and J lost 4 bases, with 14 bases between them. Germline V gene sequence: CDR1 SGHTA, CDR2 FQGNSA. The CDR3 DNA reads as TGTGCCAGCAGCTGGCAGGGGTCCGAGTACAATGAGCAGTTCTTC. Translated: CASSWQGSEYNEQFF.

This clonotype has a handful of counts. This rearrangement joins TRBV7-9 to TRBJ2-1, with D possibly matching TRBD1 (5 bases). Germline CDR1 is SEHNR and CDR2 is FQNEAQ (reference sequence). CDR3 length: 14 amino acids. Trimming removed 1 base at V and 8 bases at J, with 12 bases between. Here the CDR3 DNA reads TGTGCCAGCAGCTTAGGGCGGACAAAGGATGAGCAGTTCTTC. It is translated as CASSLGRTKDEQFF. The variable domain in full, completed from reference TRBV7-9 and TRBJ2-1, reads DTGVSQNPRHKITKRGQNVTFRCDPISEHNRLYWYRQTLGQGPEFLTYFQNEAQLEKSRLLSDRFSAERPKGSFSTLEIQRTEQGDSAMYLCASSLGRTKDEQFFGPGTRLTVL.

The chain's CDR3 is CASSYTGQETQYF. The CDR3 DNA reads as TGTGCCAGCAGTTACACAGGGCAAGAGACCCAGTACTTC. The chain employs TRBV6-2 or TRBV6-3 and TRBJ2-5; TRBD1 is a possible D gene (6 bases). V was clipped by 2 bases and J by 2 bases, with 6 bases between them. CDR3 length: 13 amino acids. Germline V CDR1 and CDR2: MNHEY, SVGEGT.

V usage is TRBV27 and J usage is TRBJ1-4; D ambiguous. Germline assignment: CDR1 MNHEY and CDR2 SMNVEV (reference sequence). Trimming shortened V by 6 bases and J by 7 bases, and 12 bases separated the two germline ends. The length of the CDR3 is 13 residues. The CDR3 here is CASRRSESEKLFF. As DNA, the CDR3 is TGTGCCAGCAGGCGTTCGGAGAGTGAAAAACTGTTTTTT.

This chain links TRBV28 with TRBJ2-2, with TRBD1 identical over 7 bases. Trimming removed 5 bases from V and 1 base from J; junction bases left unmatched: 7. CDR1 is MDHEN, CDR2 SYDVKM, per germline. This CDR3 spans 16 amino acids. The CDR3 bases are TGTGCCAGCAGTCTAGTGACAGGGTTGAACACCGGGGAGCTGTTTTTT. It specifies CASSLVTGLNTGELFF. Looking up the rest from reference TRBV28 and TRBJ2-2 gives the full variable domain: DVKVTQSSRYLVKRTGEKVFLECVQDMDHENMFWYRQDPGLGLRLIYFSYDVKMKEKGDIPEGYSVSREKKERFSLILESASTNQTSMYLCASSLVTGLNTGELFFGEGSRLTVL.

Many counts were recorded for this clonotype. This sequence joins TRBV29-1 and TRBJ2-1, with a possible D match to TRBD1 (6 bases). This CDR3 is built from 12 residues. Germline V CDR1 and CDR2: SQVTM, ANQGSEA. Trimming took 3 bases from V and 8 from J, leaving 11 bases between them. The CDR3 nucleotides are TGCAGCGTTGAGCTAACAGGGTATGAGCAGTTCTTC. It encodes CSVELTGYEQFF.

With respect to this clonotype: One junction end disagrees with the germline gene, perhaps due to a read error. The chain employs TRBV6-5 and TRBJ2-2; a possible D gene is TRBD2 (5 bases). The germline V gene encodes CDR1 MNHEY and CDR2 SVGAGI. The CDR3 is made up of 15 amino acids. The CDR3 DNA follows: TGTGCCAGCACTTTAGCACTACCGAACACCGGGGAGTTGTTTTTT. Its translation is CASTLALPNTGELFF.

This clonotype was picked up a small number of times. The CDR3 spells CASSLQQGVDEQFF. DNA for the CDR3: TGTGCCAGCAGTTTGCAACAGGGGGTTGATGAGCAGTTCTTC. V gene TRBV27 combines with J gene TRBJ2-1, with 8 nucleotides matching TRBD1. The V segment lost 3 bases and the J segment 8 bases; nucleotides outside the gene matches: 6. Germline V gene data show CDR1 as MNHEY and CDR2 as SMNVEV (reference sequence). The CDR3 runs 14 residues.

Many counts were recorded for this clonotype. This sequence joins TRBV9 and TRBJ2-5; 8 bases agree with TRBD2. Trimming took 4 bases from V and 3 from J; bases not matched to a gene: 5. Germline V gene data show CDR1 as SGDLS and CDR2 as YYNGEE. The CDR3 has 14 amino acids. In DNA, the CDR3 is TGTGCCAGCAGCCAAACGGGACTAGAAGAGACCCAGTACTTC. Translation gives CASSQTGLEETQYF. Complete variable domain (other parts from reference TRBV9 and TRBJ2-5): DSGVTQTPKHLITATGQRVTLRCSPRSGDLSVYWYQQSLDQGLQFLIQYYNGEERAKGNILERFSAQQFPDLHSELNLSSLELGDSALYFCASSQTGLEETQYFGPGTRLLVL.

The chain couples TRBV9 to TRBJ2-3; a possible D gene is TRBD2 (5 bases). The germline V gene encodes CDR1 SGDLS and CDR2 YYNGEE. The CDR3 runs to 15 residues. The germline V and J ends were trimmed by 0 bases and 5 bases, with 13 bases remaining between them. The CDR3 loop reads CASSVGRGLKDTQYF. The CDR3 DNA follows: TGTGCCAGCAGCGTAGGGAGAGGGCTCAAAGATACGCAGTATTTT.

As concerns this clonotype: Since a much larger clone is just one base distant, this may be a read error. This sequence joins TRBV4-3 and TRBJ1-1; D unclear. V lost 0 bases and J lost 5, with 10 bases in between. The germline V gene has CDR1 LGHNA and CDR2 YSLEER. CDR3 length: 14 residues. CDR3 sequence (DNA): TGCGCCAGCAGCCAAGATTGGAGGGCTACTGAAGCTTTCTTT. Protein sequence: CASSQDWRATEAFF.

The table lists this clonotype with many counts. The chain employs TRBV7-9 and TRBJ1-1, with D possibly being TRBD1 (5 bases). Trimming pared 5 bases from V and 5 bases from J, leaving 12 bases between. Germline V gene sequence: CDR1 SEHNR, CDR2 FQNEAQ (reference sequence). CDR3 size: 13 residues. CDR3 sequence: CASSPPGETEAFF. The CDR3 bases are TGTGCCAGCAGCCCCCCGGGGGAGACTGAAGCTTTCTTT.

At least ten counts were recorded for this clonotype. V and J are TRBV29-1 and TRBJ2-7; D is unresolved. The CDR3 has 11 residues. Germline V CDR1 and CDR2: SQVTM, ANQGSEA. V lost 1 base to trimming and J lost 12 bases, with 13 bases between them. CDR3 sequence (DNA): TGCAGCGTTGAAGTGTACACCGAGTGGTACTTC. Encoded protein: CSVEVYTEWYF.

At least ten counts were recorded for this clonotype. The chain uses TRBV9 and TRBJ2-3, with D possibly being TRBD2 (6 bases). This CDR3 is built from 16 residues. CDR1 and CDR2 from the germline V gene are SGDLS and YYNGEE. V lost 3 bases and J lost 0, with 14 bases in between. The CDR3 coding sequence is TGTGCCAGCAGCGGTGGAGGGCTTACGAGCACAGATACGCAGTATTTT. Translated: CASSGGGLTSTDTQYF.

This clonotype occurred many times. The genes are TRBV13 and TRBJ2-5; D unclear. Germline V gene data show CDR1 as PRHDT and CDR2 as FYEKMQ (reference sequence). The CDR3 spans 12 residues. Trimming shortened V by 2 bases and J by 8 bases, and 9 bases separated the two germline ends. Here the CDR3 DNA reads TGTGCCAGCAGCTTAAGGTTCGATACCCAGTACTTC. Its protein product is CASSLRFDTQYF.

This clonotype was recorded at least ten times. The V gene is TRBV4-3, the J gene TRBJ1-5; D unresolved. The V end lost 0 bases, the J end lost 1 base, and 7 bases lay between the germline ends. CDR1 is LGHNA and CDR2 is YSLEER in the germline V gene. This CDR3 has 15 residues. CDR3 protein: CASSQDRKSNQPQHF. CDR3 DNA sequence: TGCGCCAGCAGCCAAGATCGGAAAAGCAATCAGCCCCAGCATTTT.